This T cell receptor (beta chain) originates from a study of blood T cell repertoires in COVID-19. Study-level background: Whether acute or convalescent, the COVID-19 samples came from the United States, Italy and Spain. PBMCs, B-cell-depleted T cells, or T cells were the source of the cDNA or gDNA that made up the material.

As originally analysed: Amplification of reference gene primers was used by the study to estimate nucleated cell counts. Data came from immunoSEQ multiplex PCR; TCRdb stores just in-frame clones and leaves some out. For V, J and clone size, that table is used; D and trimming come from the DNA. The sample records approximately 160,000 clones, approximately 84% being singletons. Sequences were obtained from peripheral blood. The source is a man in his forties who had recovered from COVID-19.

The CDR3 region is CASSERIQGFGQPQHF. CDR3 in DNA: TGTGCCAGCAGTGAAAGGATACAGGGGTTCGGGCAGCCCCAGCATTTT. This chain uses TRBV6-1 with TRBJ1-5, with 7 nucleotides matching TRBD1. CDR1 is MNHNS, CDR2 SASEGT, per germline. With 2 bases clipped from V and 7 bases from J, the junction kept 11 bases outside the gene matches. The CDR3 consists of 16 residues.